The entry below describes one T cell receptor beta chain. This record comes from a study of blood T cell repertoires in COVID-19. Study context: Both acute and convalescent COVID-19 samples were obtained from the United States, Italy and Spain.

V dropped 5 bases and J dropped 2 bases, with 16 bases sitting between them. Germline V gives CDR1 SEHNR, CDR2 FQNEAQ (reference sequence). The CDR3 extends over 17 amino acids. Participants were aged roughly 18 to 95 years, lived in 20 to 25 US areas, and enrolled virtually. Cohort 3 donors counted as recovered after two negative PCRs, clearance, or resolved symptoms. Authors' processing steps: For nucleated cells, counts were estimated from reference gene primer amplification. The protocol was immunoSEQ multiplex PCR, while the TCRdb copy is restricted to in-frame clones and leaves out a portion. D and trimming come from the DNA, and the V and J calls and clone size come from that table. The data show more than 110,000 clones, roughly 75% seen once.

This chain connects TRBV7-9 to TRBJ2-6, with D uncertain. The sequenced sample consisted of PBMCs or T cells enriched from blood (not recorded which). The sequence came from a woman aged 45 to 65 who had recovered from COVID-19. The CDR3 protein is CASSPIGTRTGANVLTF. For the CDR3, the DNA is TGTGCCAGCAGCCCCATCGGCACCAGGACTGGGGCCAACGTCCTGACTTTC.